The 13 T cell receptor beta chains below were found in one sample sequenced in a study of T cells in Graves' hyperthyroidism and ophthalmopathy. The source material, RNA transcripts, was used to amplify TCR beta CDR3 regions. HTBI primers were the set used in a first-round RT-PCR of the TCR CDR3. TCRdb used MiXCR to reprocess the multiplex PCR reads, holding one entry per CDR3 protein. Seen here are around 620,000 distinct CDR3 sequences, under 60% observed once, and the top ten hold around 20%. The sequenced sample was peripheral blood or thyroid tissue (not recorded which). These receptors came from an adult woman with Graves' disease, either hyperthyroidism or ophthalmopathy (not recorded which).

About this clonotype itself: It may be a read error: a sequence one base away is much more abundant. V and J are TRBV5-6 and TRBJ1-5; D unclear. CDR3 size: 14 residues. In germline, CDR1 is SGHDT, CDR2 YYEEEE. CDR3 sequence: CASSLYRLNRPQHF. CDR3 in DNA: TGTGCCAGCAGCTTATACAGACTCAATCGGCCCCAGCATTTT.

This clonotype was seen more than once but under ten times. The J gene is TRBJ2-5, the V gene TRBV7-8, with 10 bases matching TRBD1. The germline V gene has CDR1 SGHVS and CDR2 FQNEAQ. The CDR3 contains 19 residues. V shed 5 bases and J 4 bases; nucleotides not matched to a gene: 19. For the CDR3, the DNA is TGTGCCAGCAGCGTACCAGCCGACCTAGGACAGGGGGTTGGAGAGACCCAGTACTTC. It yields the protein CASSVPADLGQGVGETQYF. Full variable domain (rest looked up from reference TRBV7-8 and TRBJ2-5): GAGVSQSPRYKVAKRGQDVALRCDPISGHVSLFWYQQALGQGPEFLTYFQNEAQLDKSGLPSDRFFAERPEGSVSTLKIQRTQQEDSAVYLCASSVPADLGQGVGETQYFGPGTRLLVL.

This chain uses TRBV20-1 with TRBJ1-1; TRBD1 matches at 8 bases. CDR1 DFQATT and CDR2 SNEGSKA come from the germline V gene (reference sequence). This CDR3 spans 14 amino acids. Trimming at V came to 5 bases and at J to 3 bases, leaving 8 bases not matched to a gene. The CDR3 nucleotides read TGCAGTGCTGACCCGACAGGGGTACACACTGAAGCTTTCTTT. This codes for CSADPTGVHTEAFF.

This clonotype appeared many times. The J gene is TRBJ1-5, the V gene TRBV4-1; D might be TRBD1 (6 bases). The germline gives CDR1 MGHRA, CDR2 YSYEKL. The CDR3 has 14 amino acids. V was clipped by 0 bases and J by 7 bases, with 10 bases between them. The DNA for the CDR3 is TGCGCCAGCAGCCAAGACAGGGGAGGCCAGCCCCAGCATTTT. Translation: CASSQDRGGQPQHF.

The chain combines TRBV29-1 with TRBJ1-5; possible D gene TRBD1, 6 bases. Germline V CDR1 and CDR2: SQVTM, ANQGSEA. Trimming removed 6 bases at V and 7 bases at J, with 16 bases between. The CDR3 is 13 residues long. The CDR3 DNA sequence: TGCAGCGTCCTGGAGCAGGGGCGGCAGCCCCAGCATTTT. It specifies CSVLEQGRQPQHF.

The chain uses TRBV20-1 and TRBJ2-5; D remains ambiguous. CDR1 is DFQATT, CDR2 SNEGSKA, per germline (reference sequence). The CDR3 consists of 12 residues. Trimming left V 2 bases short and J 8 bases short, with 12 bases between. The CDR3 sequence: CSARSPASTQYF. CDR3 DNA sequence: TGCAGTGCTAGAAGTCCGGCCAGTACCCAGTACTTC.

This clonotype was detected many times. This chain connects TRBV11-2 to TRBJ2-6; no definite D call. Per germline, CDR1 SGHAT and CDR2 FQNNGV. Trimming took off 2 bases at V and 4 bases at J, with 18 bases between the two ends. The length of the CDR3 is 18 residues. As DNA, the CDR3 is TGTGCCAGCAGCTTACGGTCCTCCCCGATGGGAGGGGCCAACGTCCTGACTTTC. Amino acid sequence: CASSLRSSPMGGANVLTF. Full variable domain (rest looked up from reference TRBV11-2 and TRBJ2-6): EAGVAQSPRYKIIEKRQSVAFWCNPISGHATLYWYQQILGQGPKLLIQFQNNGVVDDSQLPKDRFSAERLKGVDSTLKIQPAKLEDSAVYLCASSLRSSPMGGANVLTFGAGSRLTVL.

This clonotype occurred many times. The rearrangement joins TRBV6-5 to TRBJ2-7; no clear D gene. Germline CDR1 is MNHEY and CDR2 is SVGAGI. This CDR3 has 14 residues. Between the trimmed V and J ends, which lost 0 bases and 2 bases, there was a span of 8 bases. CDR3: CASSYSDGAYEQYF. The CDR3 DNA sequence: TGTGCCAGCAGTTACTCGGACGGAGCCTACGAGCAGTACTTC.

This rearrangement joins TRBV7-2 to TRBJ1-2, with D possibly being TRBD1 (6 bases). Germline CDR1 SGHTA, CDR2 FQGNSA. The CDR3 has 14 residues. V lost 5 bases, J lost 8 bases, and 18 bases lay in between. CDR3 nucleotides: TGTGCCAGCAGCCCGTGGGCGGGGGCGACGGGCTACACCTTC. Its translation is CASSPWAGATGYTF.

This clonotype was counted ten times or more. V gene TRBV6-5 combines with J gene TRBJ2-5; D could derive from TRBD1 or TRBD2 (5 bases each). The CDR3 totals 15 residues. Deletions cut 0 bases from V and 7 bases from J, with 15 bases between. Germline CDR1 reads MNHEY; CDR2 reads SVGAGI. The CDR3 DNA sequence: TGTGCCAGCAGTTACTCCATCCGTGGGGCGGGGACCCAGTACTTC. This codes for CASSYSIRGAGTQYF.

The V and J genes are TRBV29-1 and TRBJ1-2; D gene uncertain. V lost 3 bases, J lost 5 bases, and 16 bases lay in between. This CDR3 region has 14 residues. Germline lookup yields CDR1 SQVTM and CDR2 ANQGSEA. Here the CDR3 DNA reads TGCAGCGTTGATCCCGGCGGCCGGCTGTATGGCTACACCTTC. Amino acid sequence: CSVDPGGRLYGYTF.

This clonotype appeared many times. The V call is TRBV7-9, the J call TRBJ1-1, with D unclear. Trimming cost V 8 bases and J 1 base, with 2 bases left between them. The germline gives CDR1 SEHNR, CDR2 FQNEAQ (reference sequence). This CDR3 contains 10 residues. This chain's CDR3 is CASRNTEAFF. The CDR3 region has the DNA TGTGCCAGCCGGAACACTGAAGCTTTCTTT. The variable domain in full, with the rest retrieved from reference TRBV7-9 and TRBJ1-1, is DTGVSQNPRHKITKRGQNVTFRCDPISEHNRLYWYRQTLGQGPEFLTYFQNEAQLEKSRLLSDRFSAERPKGSFSTLEIQRTEQGDSAMYLCASRNTEAFFGQGTRLTVV.

This clonotype was counted many times. V is TRBV6-6 and J is TRBJ1-2; a possible D gene is TRBD1 (6 bases). This CDR3 has 13 amino acids. V was trimmed by 5 bases and J by 4 bases, leaving 11 bases between them. Germline assignment: CDR1 MNHNY and CDR2 SVGAGI (reference sequence). The CDR3 reads CASSGGGRYGYTF. As DNA, the CDR3 is TGTGCCAGCAGTGGGGGGGGCCGCTATGGCTACACCTTC.